This TCR beta chain is from a study of T cell clonotyping in hematopoietic cell transplantation. CDR3 length: 18 amino acids. From germline, CDR1 is SGHVS and CDR2 FQNEAQ. The V gene end was trimmed by 5 bases and the J gene end by 0 bases; junction bases not matched to a gene: 9. Libraries were prepared by immunoSEQ multiplex PCR; TCRdb keeps only in-frame clonotypes and omits some of them. The data hold approximately 39,000 clones, with approximately 95% observed a single time. Time point in this sample: recipient sample about 28 days before transplant, after cytoreduction. This TCR derives from a middle-aged man with chronic myeloid leukemia. Some clones in this sample may be carry-over from other donors' samples. This specimen was peripheral blood mononuclear cells, taken before stem cell transplant. The chain is built from TRBV7-8 and TRBJ1-6, with 8 bases lining up with TRBD1. The CDR3 loop is CASSQSTGGSSYNSPLHF. The DNA of the CDR3 is TGTGCCAGCAGCCAAAGTACAGGGGGAAGCTCCTATAATTCACCCCTCCACTTT.